This TCR beta chain was sequenced in a study of regulatory T cells in long-lasting Graves disease. Study in general: Persistent Graves' disease meant over 5 years of antithyroid drugs with positive TSH receptor antibodies.

This clonotype was seen once. This CDR3 has 15 amino acids. Germline V CDR1 and CDR2: GTSNPN, SVGIG (reference sequence). V dropped 2 bases and J dropped 0 bases, with 13 bases sitting between them. Through Arm-PCR of CDR3 regions and iRepertoire HTBI primers, TCR beta libraries were built. TCRdb fed the multiplex PCR reads into MiXCR, producing one record per CDR3 protein. Of 450,000 or so distinct CDR3 sequences listed, around a fifth are singletons. The time point here: persistent/refractory GD, antithyroid drugs over 5 years with positive TRAb. Extracted PBMC RNA gave rise to the TCR library. The TCR was taken from a female donor with Graves disease. The material was peripheral blood mononuclear cells (PBMCs), obtained when the disease was refractory, from a patient treated with antithyroid drugs. V gene TRBV30 combines with J gene TRBJ1-1; D unclear. The CDR3 DNA reads as TGTGCCTGGAGTCAATCGGACCCAATGAACACTGAAGCTTTCTTT. As protein: CAWSQSDPMNTEAFF.